The TCR beta chain under discussion was sequenced for a study of shared clonotypes between healthy human individuals. V shed 7 bases, J shed 2 bases, and the junction held 14 bases outside the gene matches. The germline gives CDR1 MNHEY, CDR2 SVGAGI. The CDR3 loop spans 16 amino acids. In the original analysis: ImmunoSEQ output lacked quality scores and full-length reads, limiting matched filtering. Sequencing used immunoSEQ multiplex PCR; TCRdb keeps in-frame clones, though not all of them. D and trimming come from the DNA, and the V and J calls and clone size come from that table. The sample lists approximately 2.5 million clones, around nine tenths seen once, with around 0.15% in the top ten.

The chain carries TRBV6-5 and TRBJ2-7; 7 bases match TRBD2. The specimen sequenced was naive CD4+ T cells sorted from blood. Subset indicated: CD45RA+ positively selected. This receptor was identified in a young man in good health. In DNA, the CDR3 is TGTGCCAGCATTTATACCCCTAGGCGGGGGACCTACGAGCAGTACTTC. As protein: CASIYTPRRGTYEQYF.